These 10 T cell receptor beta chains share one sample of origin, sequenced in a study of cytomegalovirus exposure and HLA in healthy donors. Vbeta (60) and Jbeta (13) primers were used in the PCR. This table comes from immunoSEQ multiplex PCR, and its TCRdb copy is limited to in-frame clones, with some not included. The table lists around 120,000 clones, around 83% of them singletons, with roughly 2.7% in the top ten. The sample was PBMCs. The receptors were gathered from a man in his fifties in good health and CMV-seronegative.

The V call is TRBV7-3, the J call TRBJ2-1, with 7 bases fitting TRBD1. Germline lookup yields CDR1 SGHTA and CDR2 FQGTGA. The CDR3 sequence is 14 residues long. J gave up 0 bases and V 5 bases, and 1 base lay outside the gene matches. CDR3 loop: CASSPGGSYNEQFF. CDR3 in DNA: TGTGCCAGCAGCCCAGGGGGCTCCTACAATGAGCAGTTCTTC.

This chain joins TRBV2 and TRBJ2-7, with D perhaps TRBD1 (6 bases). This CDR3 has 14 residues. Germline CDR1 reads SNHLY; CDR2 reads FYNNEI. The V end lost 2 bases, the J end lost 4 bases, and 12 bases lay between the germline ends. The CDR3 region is CASSEIGGTYEQYF. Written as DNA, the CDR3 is TGTGCCAGCAGTGAAATAGGGGGAACATACGAGCAGTACTTC.

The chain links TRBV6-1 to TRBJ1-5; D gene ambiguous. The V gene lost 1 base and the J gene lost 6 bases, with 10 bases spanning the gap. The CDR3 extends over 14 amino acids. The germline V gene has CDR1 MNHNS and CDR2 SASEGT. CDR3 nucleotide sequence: TGTGCCAGCAGTGAAGGGGCCAGACCTCAGCCCCAGCATTTT. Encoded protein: CASSEGARPQPQHF.

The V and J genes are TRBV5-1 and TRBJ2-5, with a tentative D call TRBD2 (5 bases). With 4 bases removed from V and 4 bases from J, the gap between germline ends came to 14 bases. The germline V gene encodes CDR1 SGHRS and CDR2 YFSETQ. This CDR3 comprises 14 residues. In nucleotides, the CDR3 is TGCGCCAGCAGCGGCCCTGGTGAGGGAGAGACCCAGTACTTC. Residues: CASSGPGEGETQYF.

CDR3 nucleotide sequence: TGCGCCAGCAGCCAAGACCTGGCAGGGGGGTCCTACGAGCAGTACTTC. It yields the protein CASSQDLAGGSYEQYF. The chain links TRBV4-1 to TRBJ2-7, with D perhaps TRBD1 (7 bases). The ends were cut back, 0 bases at V and 1 base at J, with 13 bases in the middle. Germline CDR1 is MGHRA and CDR2 is YSYEKL. This CDR3 has 16 amino acids.

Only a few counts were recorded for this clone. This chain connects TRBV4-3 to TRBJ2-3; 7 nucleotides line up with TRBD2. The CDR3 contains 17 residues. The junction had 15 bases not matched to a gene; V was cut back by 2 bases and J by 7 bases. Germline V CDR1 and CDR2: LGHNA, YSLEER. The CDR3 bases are TGCGCCAGCAGCCAAACAACCGGGACTACCCTTAGCAATACGCAGTATTTT. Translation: CASSQTTGTTLSNTQYF.

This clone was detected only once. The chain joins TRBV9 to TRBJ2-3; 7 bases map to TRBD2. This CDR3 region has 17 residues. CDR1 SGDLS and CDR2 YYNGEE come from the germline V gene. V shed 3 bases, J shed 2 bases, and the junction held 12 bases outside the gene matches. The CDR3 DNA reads TGTGCCAGCAGCGCGCGAAGGGCGGGGGTAAACACAGATACGCAGTATTTT. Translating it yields CASSARRAGVNTDTQYF.

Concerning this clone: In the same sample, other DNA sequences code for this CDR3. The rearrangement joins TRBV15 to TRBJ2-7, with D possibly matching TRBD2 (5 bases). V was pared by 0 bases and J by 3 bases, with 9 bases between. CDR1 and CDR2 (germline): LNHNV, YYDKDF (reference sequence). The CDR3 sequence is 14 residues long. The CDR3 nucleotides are TGTGCCACCAGCAGAGATCGCGGAGGCTACGAGCAGTACTTC. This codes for CATSRDRGGYEQYF.

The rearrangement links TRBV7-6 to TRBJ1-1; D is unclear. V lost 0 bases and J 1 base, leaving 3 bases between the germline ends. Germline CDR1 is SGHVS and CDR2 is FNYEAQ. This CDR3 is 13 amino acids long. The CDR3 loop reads CASSLAQNTEAFF. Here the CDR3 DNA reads TGTGCCAGCAGCTTAGCACAGAACACTGAAGCTTTCTTT.

CDR3 sequence: CASGFLTGGQEKLFF. The CDR3 region has the DNA TGTGCTAGTGGTTTCCTGACAGGGGGCCAGGAAAAACTGTTTTTT. The genes are TRBV12-5 and TRBJ1-4; 10 nucleotides agree with TRBD1. This CDR3 comprises 15 residues. Germline CDR1 reads LGHNT; CDR2 reads FRNRAP. The trim removed 3 bases at V and 8 bases at J, leaving 6 bases unmatched. The variable domain in full, with the rest retrieved from reference TRBV12-5 and TRBJ1-4, is DARVTQTPRHKVTEMGQEVTMRCQPILGHNTVFWYRQTMMQGLELLAYFRNRAPLDDSGMPKDRFSAEMPDATLATLKIQPSEPRDSAVYFCASGFLTGGQEKLFFGSGTQLSVL.